These T cell receptor beta chains were read from a single sample in a study of T cell responses to AZD1222 COVID-19 vaccine. Some clones are missing from TCRdb's copy, which holds only in-frame ones; the method was immunoSEQ multiplex PCR. The repertoire holds over 120,000 clones, with 92% as singletons. Specimen: peripheral blood, collected on day 0 of AZD1222 vaccination. The receptors shown here come from an adult in good health. Each CDR3 is given with its conserved first and last residue. D genes are given only for firm matches. Clone size, where shown, is once, few, many, or a class for clones that have expanded.

-,-,TRBJ2-5,TRBV5-6,CASSFQGAGETQYF,TGTGCCAGCAGCTTTCAAGGAGCGGGCGAGACCCAGTACTTC
-,-,TRBJ1-5,TRBV19,CASSKTVSNQPQHF,TGTGCCAGTAGTAAGACAGTTAGCAATCAGCCCCAGCATTTT
-,-,TRBJ2-2,TRBV30,CAWSILARTNTGELFF,TGTGCCTGGAGTATCCTAGCGCGTACGAACACCGGGGAGCTGTTTTTT
-,TRBD2,TRBJ2-7,TRBV29-1,CSALAGLGYEQYF,TGCAGCGCTCTTGCCGGACTAGGTTACGAGCAGTACTTC
-,-,TRBJ2-3,TRBV14,CASSQEGLGGLRDTQYF,TGTGCCAGCAGCCAAGAAGGCTTGGGGGGATTGAGAGATACGCAGTATTTT
-,TRBD2,TRBJ2-1,TRBV5-1,CASSLAGAGASGEQFF,TGCGCCAGCAGCTTGGCCGGAGCGGGGGCATCAGGTGAGCAGTTCTTC
-,-,TRBJ1-1,TRBV4-1,CASSQRQSNTEAFF,TGCGCCAGCAGCCAAAGACAGTCCAACACTGAAGCTTTCTTT
-,-,TRBJ1-1,TRBV11-2,CASSLGLNTEAFF,TGTGCCAGCAGCTTAGGATTGAACACTGAAGCTTTCTTT
few,TRBD2,TRBJ2-5,TRBV4-2,CASSQEGGLAGFGETQYF,TGTGCCAGCAGCCAAGAAGGGGGACTAGCGGGGTTTGGAGAGACCCAGTACTTC
-,-,TRBJ1-5,TRBV7-2,CASSLRDGLQPQHF,TGTGCCAGCAGCTTAAGAGACGGCCTGCAGCCCCAGCATTTT
-,-,TRBJ2-7,TRBV7-6,CASSLGSVYEQYF,TGTGCCAGCAGCTTGGGATCTGTCTACGAGCAGTACTTC
once,TRBD1,TRBJ1-5,TRBV19,CASFPAGGSNQPQHF,TGTGCCAGTTTTCCCGCAGGGGGGAGCAATCAGCCCCAGCATTTT
-,-,TRBJ2-5,TRBV27,CASSLSRRRETQYF,TGTGCCAGCAGTTTAAGTCGCAGAAGGGAGACCCAGTACTTC
-,TRBD2,TRBJ2-4,TRBV4-3,CASSQELAGGENIQYF,TGCGCCAGCAGCCAAGAACTAGCGGGGGGGGAAAACATTCAGTACTTC
-,-,TRBJ2-7,TRBV7-2,CASSLANGYSYEQYF,TGTGCCAGCAGCTTAGCAAACGGGTACTCCTACGAGCAGTACTTC
once,-,TRBJ1-3,TRBV19,CASSIAHSGGADTIYF,TGTGCCAGTAGTATAGCCCACTCCGGGGGTGCGGACACCATATATTTT
-,TRBD1,TRBJ1-5,TRBV9,CASSVEGAGNQPQHF,TGTGCCAGCAGCGTAGAGGGGGCTGGCAATCAGCCCCAGCATTTT
-,TRBD1,TRBJ2-1,TRBV11-1,CASSTPGQVTYNEQFF,TGTGCCAGCAGCACTCCGGGACAGGTGACCTACAATGAGCAGTTCTTC
-,-,TRBJ1-2,TRBV4-3,CASSRNRDISYGYTF,TGCGCCAGCAGCCGAAACAGGGACATAAGCTATGGCTACACCTTC
-,TRBD1,TRBJ1-1,TRBV14,CASSPRQGWVNTEAFF,TGTGCCAGCAGCCCCAGACAGGGGTGGGTGAACACTGAAGCTTTCTTT
-,-,TRBJ1-5,TRBV5-6,CASSLGVSGNQPQHF,TGTGCCAGCAGCTTGGGAGTGAGCGGGAATCAGCCCCAGCATTTT
once,TRBD2,TRBJ2-1,TRBV7-9,CASSHRDYPYNEQFF,TGTGCCAGCAGCCACCGGGACTACCCTTACAATGAGCAGTTCTTC
-,-,TRBJ2-1,TRBV25-1,CASRDSKAYNEQFF,TGTGCCAGCCGAGACAGTAAAGCCTACAATGAGCAGTTCTTC
once,-,TRBJ1-2,TRBV3-1/TRBV3-2,CASSQGDIHYGYTF,TGTGCCAGCAGCCAAGGAGACATCCACTATGGCTACACCTTC
-,-,TRBJ2-2,TRBV24-1,CATSDPPGQNTGELFF,TGTGCCACCAGTGACCCACCGGGACAGAACACCGGGGAGCTGTTTTTT
few,-,TRBJ1-4,TRBV5-1,CASSLVSKPFF,TGCGCCAGCAGCTTGGTTTCAAAGCCGTTTTTT
-,-,TRBJ1-6,TRBV14,CASSQDLSGSPLHF,TGTGCCAGCAGCCAAGATCTGAGTGGATCACCCCTCCACTTT
-,TRBD1,TRBJ1-1,TRBV10-3,CAISDALGQAPEAFF,TGTGCCATCAGTGATGCCCTGGGACAGGCACCTGAAGCTTTCTTT
-,-,TRBJ2-7,TRBV7-9,CASSSKGFYEQYF,TGTGCCAGCAGCTCCAAGGGGTTTTACGAGCAGTACTTC
-,-,TRBJ2-7,TRBV10-3,CAISESGRGDYEQYF,TGTGCCATCAGTGAGTCTGGCAGGGGTGACTACGAGCAGTACTTC
-,-,TRBJ1-5,TRBV28,CASRPPGGGLSNQPQHF,TGTGCCAGCAGACCCCCGGGGGGGGGTTTAAGCAATCAGCCCCAGCATTTT
-,-,TRBJ1-2,TRBV19,CASSIAGAIYGYTF,TGTGCCAGTAGTATAGCAGGGGCCATCTATGGCTACACCTTC
-,TRBD2,TRBJ2-3,TRBV7-2,CASSSGTSGGGTDTQYF,TGTGCCAGCAGCTCCGGTACTAGCGGGGGGGGCACAGATACGCAGTATTTT
-,-,TRBJ1-2,TRBV2,CASSEVLVFNYGYTF,TGTGCCAGCAGTGAAGTTCTGGTTTTTAACTATGGCTACACCTTC
-,TRBD1,TRBJ1-5,TRBV9,CASSSTGGGQPQHF,TGTGCCAGCAGCTCGACAGGGGGAGGCCAGCCCCAGCATTTT
-,TRBD1,TRBJ2-2,TRBV12-3/TRBV12-4,CAGFDRDTGELFF,TGTGCCGGCTTCGACAGGGATACCGGGGAGCTGTTTTTT
-,-,TRBJ2-2,TRBV1,CTSSQARKASNTGELFF,TGCACCAGCAGCCAAGCTCGGAAAGCCTCCAACACCGGGGAGCTGTTTTTT
once,TRBD1,TRBJ2-3,TRBV27,CASSLGQGMDTQYF,TGTGCCAGCAGTCTGGGACAGGGGATGGATACGCAGTATTTT
-,TRBD1,TRBJ1-6,TRBV19,CASSIRDRDYYNSPLHF,TGTGCCAGTAGTATCCGGGACAGGGACTACTATAATTCACCCCTCCACTTT
-,-,TRBJ1-1,TRBV28,CASSLVGPGDTEAFF,TGTGCCAGCAGTTTAGTAGGCCCGGGGGACACTGAAGCTTTCTTT
-,TRBD2,TRBJ2-7,TRBV30,CAWSQEAGRYEQYF,TGTGCCTGGAGTCAAGAAGCGGGGCGCTACGAGCAGTACTTC
-,-,TRBJ2-2,TRBV5-6,CASSPNLDTGELFF,TGTGCCAGCAGCCCTAACTTGGACACCGGGGAGCTGTTTTTT
-,TRBD1,TRBJ1-1,TRBV6-5,CASNSLRTGNTEAFF,TGTGCCAGCAACAGCCTGCGGACAGGGAACACTGAAGCTTTCTTT
-,-,TRBJ1-1,TRBV7-6,CASSLLENLNTEAFF,TGTGCCAGCAGCCTCCTGGAGAATCTAAACACTGAAGCTTTCTTT
-,-,TRBJ1-5,TRBV5-1,CASSLDGQLNQPQHF,TGCGCCAGCAGCTTGGACGGACAGCTCAATCAGCCCCAGCATTTT
once,TRBD1,TRBJ1-4,TRBV2,CASSRQGLSEKLFF,TGTGCCAGCAGTAGACAGGGGTTGAGTGAAAAACTGTTTTTT
-,TRBD2,TRBJ2-5,TRBV7-2,CASSSTSGGAQETQYF,TGTGCCAGCAGCTCGACTAGCGGGGGGGCGCAAGAGACCCAGTACTTC
-,-,TRBJ1-2,TRBV9,CASSLGAGDYGYTF,TGTGCCAGCAGCCTGGGGGCGGGCGACTATGGCTACACCTTC
-,TRBD1,TRBJ1-2,TRBV3-1/TRBV3-2,CASSLQAGGYGYTF,TGTGCCAGCAGCCTTCAGGCAGGGGGCTATGGCTACACCTTC
few,-,TRBJ1-4,TRBV6-2/TRBV6-3,CASSYVGGVRYEKLFF,TGTGCCAGCAGTTACGTCGGGGGTGTGCGGTATGAAAAACTGTTTTTT
-,TRBD1,TRBJ1-2,TRBV3-1/TRBV3-2,CASSQGDRAGYTF,TGTGCCAGCAGCCAAGGGGACAGGGCTGGCTACACCTTC
-,-,TRBJ1-5,TRBV4-2,CASSQTNHRDSNQPQHF,TGTGCCAGCAGCCAAACAAACCACAGGGATAGCAATCAGCCCCAGCATTTT
-,-,TRBJ2-7,TRBV7-6,CASSSLERGLYEQYF,TGTGCCAGCAGCTCCCTAGAACGGGGGCTTTACGAGCAGTACTTC
-,-,TRBJ2-3,TRBV5-4,CASSFPSTDTQYF,TGTGCCAGCAGCTTCCCCAGCACAGATACGCAGTATTTT
-,-,TRBJ2-2,TRBV11-2,CASSPHPYTGELFF,TGTGCCAGCAGCCCCCACCCCTACACCGGGGAGCTGTTTTTT
-,TRBD1,TRBJ2-3,TRBV3-1/TRBV3-2,CASSFRDRETDTQYF,TGTGCCAGCAGCTTCCGGGACAGGGAGACAGATACGCAGTATTTT
-,-,TRBJ2-1,TRBV7-9,CASSVGLRLPFF,TGTGCCAGCAGCGTGGGACTCCGATTGCCGTTCTTC
-,-,TRBJ1-1,TRBV10-3,CAIMAPMNTEAFF,TGTGCCATCATGGCCCCCATGAACACTGAAGCTTTCTTT